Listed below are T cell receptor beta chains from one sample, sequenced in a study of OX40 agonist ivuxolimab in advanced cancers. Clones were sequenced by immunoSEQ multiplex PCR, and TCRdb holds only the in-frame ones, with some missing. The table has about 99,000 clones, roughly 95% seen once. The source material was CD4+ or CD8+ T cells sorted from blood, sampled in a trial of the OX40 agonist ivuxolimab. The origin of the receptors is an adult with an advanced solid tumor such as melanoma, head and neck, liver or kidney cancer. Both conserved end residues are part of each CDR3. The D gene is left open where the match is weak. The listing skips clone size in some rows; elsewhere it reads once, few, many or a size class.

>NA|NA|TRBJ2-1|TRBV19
CASSLSYNEQFF
TGTGCCAGTAGTTTATCCTACAATGAGCAGTTCTTC
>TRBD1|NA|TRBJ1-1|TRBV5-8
CASSHLDRSLHTEAFF
TGTGCCAGCAGCCATCTGGACAGGTCGCTTCACACTGAAGCTTTCTTT
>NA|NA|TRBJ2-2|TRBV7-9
CASSLESTGITGELFF
TGTGCCAGCAGCTTAGAATCTACAGGGATCACCGGGGAGCTGTTTTTT
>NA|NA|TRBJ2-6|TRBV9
CASSVVETGANVLTF
TGTGCCAGCAGCGTAGTGGAGACTGGGGCCAACGTCCTGACTTTC
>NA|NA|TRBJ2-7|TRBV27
CASSLWGGQDLYEQYF
TGTGCCAGCAGTTTATGGGGGGGACAGGACCTCTACGAGCAGTACTTC
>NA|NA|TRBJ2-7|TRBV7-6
CASSLWDGEQYF
TGTGCCAGCAGCTTATGGGACGGCGAGCAGTACTTC
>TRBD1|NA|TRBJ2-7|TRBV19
CASSVEGAPSYEQYF
TGTGCCAGTAGTGTCGAGGGGGCACCCTCCTACGAGCAGTACTTC
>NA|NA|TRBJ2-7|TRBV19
CASSIGSFGNEQYF
TGTGCCAGTAGTATCGGAAGCTTTGGGAACGAGCAGTACTTC
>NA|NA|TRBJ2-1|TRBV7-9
CASSSPGSATYNEQFF
TGTGCCAGCAGCTCCCCAGGTAGCGCCACCTACAATGAGCAGTTCTTC
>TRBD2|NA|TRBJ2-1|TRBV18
CASSPGASGSFDEQFF
TGTGCCAGCTCCCCCGGTGCTAGCGGGAGTTTCGATGAGCAGTTCTTC
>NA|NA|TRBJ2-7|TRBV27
CASSPGSHEQYF
TGTGCCAGCAGTCCGGGGAGCCACGAGCAGTACTTC
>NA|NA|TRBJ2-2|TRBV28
CASSWANTNTGELFF
TGTGCCAGCAGCTGGGCCAACACGAACACCGGGGAGCTGTTTTTT
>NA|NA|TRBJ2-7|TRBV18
CASSPVGPYEQYF
TGTGCCAGCTCACCAGTAGGGCCCTACGAGCAGTACTTC
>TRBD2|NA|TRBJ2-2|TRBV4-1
CASSSTSGNTGELFF
TGCGCCAGCAGCTCAACTAGCGGGAACACCGGGGAGCTGTTTTTT
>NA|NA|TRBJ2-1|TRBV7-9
CASSVTPLEQFF
TGTGCCAGCAGCGTCACTCCATTAGAGCAGTTCTTC
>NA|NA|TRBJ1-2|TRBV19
CASSISRGSGYTF
TGTGCCAGTAGTATCAGCAGGGGCTCTGGCTACACCTTC
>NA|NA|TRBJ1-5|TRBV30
CAWSEMGNQPQHF
TGTGCCTGGAGTGAAATGGGTAATCAGCCCCAGCATTTT
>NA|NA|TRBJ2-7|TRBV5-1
CASSLDLSYEQYF
TGCGCCAGCAGCTTGGATCTCTCCTACGAGCAGTACTTC
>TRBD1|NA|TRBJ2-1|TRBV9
CASSARDRVFLFYNEQFF
TGTGCCAGCAGCGCCCGGGACAGGGTATTTCTTTTCTACAATGAGCAGTTCTTC
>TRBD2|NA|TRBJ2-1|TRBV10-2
CASSIQAGEGNEQFF
TGCGCCAGCAGTATCCAAGCGGGAGAAGGGAATGAGCAGTTCTTC
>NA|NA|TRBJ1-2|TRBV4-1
CASSQDLGAITNYGYTF
TGCGCCAGCAGCCAAGACCTGGGGGCAATTACTAACTATGGCTACACCTTC
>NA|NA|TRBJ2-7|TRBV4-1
CASSQGEEQYF
TGCGCCAGCAGCCAAGGAGAGGAGCAGTACTTC
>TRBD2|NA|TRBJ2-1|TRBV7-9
CASSAGGSHEQFF
TGTGCCAGCAGTGCGGGGGGTTCGCATGAGCAGTTCTTC
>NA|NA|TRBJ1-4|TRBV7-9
CASRPRDLEFGGEKLFF
TGTGCCAGCAGGCCGAGGGACCTGGAATTTGGCGGGGAAAAACTGTTTTTT
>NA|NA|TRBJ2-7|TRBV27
CASSSDRTEQYF
TGTGCCAGCAGTTCCGACCGGACGGAGCAGTACTTC
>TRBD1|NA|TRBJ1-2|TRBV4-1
CASSQFQGASYGYTF
TGCGCCAGCAGCCAATTCCAGGGGGCCTCCTATGGCTACACCTTC
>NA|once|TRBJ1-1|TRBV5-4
CASSGRGNTEAFF
TGTGCCAGCAGCGGCAGGGGGAACACTGAAGCTTTCTTT
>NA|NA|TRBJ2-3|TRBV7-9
CASSPRFGGRSSTDTQYF
TGTGCCAGCAGCCCCCGGTTTGGGGGAAGGTCTAGCACAGATACGCAGTATTTT
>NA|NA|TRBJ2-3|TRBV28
CASSLTSGYSTDTQYF
TGTGCCAGCAGTTTAACGAGCGGGTATAGCACAGATACGCAGTATTTT
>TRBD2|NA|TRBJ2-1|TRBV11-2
CASSFLAGDYNEQFF
TGTGCCAGCAGCTTCTTAGCGGGGGATTACAATGAGCAGTTCTTC
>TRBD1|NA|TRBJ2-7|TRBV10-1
CATLRTGHPYEQYF
TGCGCCACCCTCAGGACAGGGCATCCCTACGAGCAGTACTTC
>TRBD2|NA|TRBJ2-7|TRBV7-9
CASSSGRGRAWYEQYF
TGTGCCAGCAGCTCCGGGAGAGGGAGGGCCTGGTACGAGCAGTACTTC
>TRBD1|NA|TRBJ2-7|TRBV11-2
CASSTKDRPYEQYF
TGTGCCAGCAGCACAAAGGACAGGCCCTACGAGCAGTACTTC